The rows below give T cell receptor beta chains drawn from one sample of a study of preoperative IRX-2 immunotherapy in early breast cancer. Generated by immunoSEQ multiplex PCR, the TCRdb table keeps only in-frame clones and is missing some. The top ten hold approximately 13% of the sample, which has roughly 500 clones, about 80% seen once. The material sequenced was tumor tissue, taken after IRX-2 immunotherapy. All receptors derive from a human donor with breast cancer. Each CDR3 is given without its conserved first and last residue. The order of the fields is V gene, J gene, D gene, CDR3 protein. A D gene is named only where the DNA matches it firmly.

>TRBV5-1|TRBJ2-3|.
ASSPPLADSTDTQY
>TRBV5-1|TRBJ1-4|.
ASSLLGFEEKLF
>TRBV7-1|TRBJ1-1|.
ASSLDRLGGTEAF
>TRBV19|TRBJ2-4|TRBD1
ASKRGLEGNIQY
>TRBV6-8|TRBJ2-3|TRBD2
ASSPSGSRSTDTQY
>TRBV29-1|TRBJ1-4|.
SVVGGTNEKLF
>TRBV11-3|TRBJ2-5|TRBD2
ASSSGLAGQETQY
>TRBV6-8|TRBJ1-6|TRBD1
ASSSTGALPNSPLH
>TRBV18|TRBJ1-6|TRBD1
ASSPRDSSNSPLH
>TRBV30|TRBJ1-1|TRBD1
AWSGTGNTEAF
>TRBV6-8|TRBJ2-2|.
ASSEDSLPGELF
>TRBV25-1|TRBJ1-5|.
ASSEAVGGNQPQH
>TRBV11-3|TRBJ2-3|.
ASSWFGLSSTDTQY
>TRBV6-8|TRBJ2-5|.
AIQGGGETQY
>TRBV18|TRBJ2-2|TRBD1
ASSPAGTGLNTGELF
>TRBV19|TRBJ2-7|TRBD1
APGTGPYEQY
>TRBV10-2|TRBJ2-2|.
ASSGGTNTGELF
>TRBV12-5|TRBJ1-3|.
ASNPVGTGNTIY
>TRBV29-1|TRBJ2-1|TRBD2
SVPAGGPLYNEQF
>TRBV6-8|TRBJ2-7|TRBD1
ASRLGGTGGTYEQY
>TRBV19|TRBJ1-4|.
ASSTRADEKLF
>TRBV18|TRBJ1-5|TRBD1
ASSPDRGLQPQH